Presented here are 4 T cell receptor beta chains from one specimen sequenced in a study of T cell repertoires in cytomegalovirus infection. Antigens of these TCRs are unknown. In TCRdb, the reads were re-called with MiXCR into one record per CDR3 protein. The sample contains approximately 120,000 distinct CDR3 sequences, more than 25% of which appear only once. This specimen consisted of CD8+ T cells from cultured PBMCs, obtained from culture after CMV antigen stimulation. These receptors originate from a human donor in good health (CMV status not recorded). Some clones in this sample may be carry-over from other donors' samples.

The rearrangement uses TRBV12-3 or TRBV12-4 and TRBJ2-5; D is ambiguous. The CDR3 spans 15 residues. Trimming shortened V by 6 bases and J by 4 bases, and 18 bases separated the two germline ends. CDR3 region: CASSPRPPSAETQYF. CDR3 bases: TGTGCCAGCAGCCCTCGCCCCCCATCGGCAGAGACCCAGTACTTC.

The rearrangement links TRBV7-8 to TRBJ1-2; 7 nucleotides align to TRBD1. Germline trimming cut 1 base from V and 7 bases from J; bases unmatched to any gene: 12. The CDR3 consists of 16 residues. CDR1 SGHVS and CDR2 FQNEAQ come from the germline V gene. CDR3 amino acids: CASSLGGSGGVTGYTF. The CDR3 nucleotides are TGTGCCAGCAGCTTAGGGGGGTCAGGGGGAGTAACTGGCTACACCTTC.

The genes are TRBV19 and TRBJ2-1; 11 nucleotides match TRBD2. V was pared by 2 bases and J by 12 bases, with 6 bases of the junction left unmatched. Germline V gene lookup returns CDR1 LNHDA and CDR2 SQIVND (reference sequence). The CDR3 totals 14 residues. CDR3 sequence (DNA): TGTGCCAGTAGTATATTTAGCGGGGGGGCTTCGCAGTTCTTC. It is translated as CASSIFSGGASQFF. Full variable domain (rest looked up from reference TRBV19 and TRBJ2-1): DGGITQSPKYLFRKEGQNVTLSCEQNLNHDAMYWYRQDPGQGLRLIYYSQIVNDFQKGDIAEGYSVSREKKESFPLTVTSAQKNPTAFYLCASSIFSGGASQFFGPGTRLTVL.

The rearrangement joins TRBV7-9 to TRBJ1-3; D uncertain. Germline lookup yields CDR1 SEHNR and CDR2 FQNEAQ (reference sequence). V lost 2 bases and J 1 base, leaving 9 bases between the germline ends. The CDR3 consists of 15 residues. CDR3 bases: TGTGCCAGCAGCTTAACAGTGGATTCTGGAAACACCATATATTTT. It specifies CASSLTVDSGNTIYF.